Shown below are 20 T cell receptor beta chains from a single sample sequenced in a study of blood T cell repertoires in COVID-19. Measured with immunoSEQ multiplex PCR; TCRdb has only the in-frame clones, and not every one. The profile shows 200,000 to 250,000 clones, around 90% of them singletons. The sequenced sample was peripheral blood. All receptors come from a man aged 25 to 45 with COVID-19, enrolled during active disease.

The CDR3 protein is CASSSQLAGNTGELFF. Here the CDR3 DNA reads TGTGCCAGCAGCTCCCAACTAGCGGGGAACACCGGGGAGCTGTTTTTT. The chain combines TRBV7-3 with TRBJ2-2; 9 bases fit TRBD2. The V gene end was trimmed by 4 bases and the J gene end by 1 base; junction bases not matched to a gene: 4. The CDR3 runs 16 residues. The germline gives CDR1 SGHTA, CDR2 FQGTGA.

In its sample, this clone was seen once. V gene TRBV5-1 combines with J gene TRBJ2-5; D gene ambiguous. CDR1 and CDR2 from the germline V gene are SGHRS and YFSETQ. The V and J ends lost 3 bases and 5 bases respectively, with 14 bases between them. The CDR3 extends over 14 amino acids. The CDR3 DNA follows: TGCGCCAGCAGCTCGTCCGAGTTGTTGGAGACCCAGTACTTC. It specifies CASSSSELLETQYF.

The CDR3 protein is CASSEWGGPNYGYTF. CDR3 DNA sequence: TGTGCCAGCAGTGAATGGGGAGGGCCTAACTATGGCTACACCTTC. The genes are TRBV25-1 and TRBJ1-2; D unclear. This CDR3 is 15 amino acids long. From germline, CDR1 is MGHDK and CDR2 SYGVNS. V lost 1 base and J lost 0, with 9 bases in between.

V gene TRBV21-1 combines with J gene TRBJ1-2; the listed D gene, TRBD1, was not tested against the DNA. TRBV21-1 is a recognized pseudogene. This CDR3 has 18 residues. CDR3 DNA: TGTGCCATCCCAACCGGCGGACAGGCAATCTGGGGTAACTATGGCTACACCTTC. It is translated as CAIPTGGQAIWGNYGYTF.

This chain connects TRBV30 to TRBJ2-7; 7 positions agree with TRBD1. Germline V gene sequence: CDR1 GTSNPN, CDR2 SVGIG (reference sequence). This CDR3 contains 13 residues. V lost 3 bases and J lost 0; bases outside the gene matches: 2. In DNA, the CDR3 is TGTGCCTGGAGGAGGGGGCCCTCCTACGAGCAGTACTTC. This gives the protein CAWRRGPSYEQYF.

This rearrangement joins TRBV9 to TRBJ2-5; 8 nucleotides agree with TRBD2. The CDR3 loop spans 15 amino acids. Germline V gene data show CDR1 as SGDLS and CDR2 as YYNGEE. The V and J ends lost 3 bases and 4 bases, in that order; junction bases with no gene match: 8. The CDR3 bases are TGTGCCAGCAGCGGTCCTCACGGGGGGGTAGAGACCCAGTACTTC. As protein: CASSGPHGGVETQYF.

The chain joins TRBV2 to TRBJ2-3; D gene uncertain. This CDR3 region has 13 residues. Trimming removed 3 bases from V and 2 bases from J, with 6 bases in between. Per germline, CDR1 SNHLY and CDR2 FYNNEI. The DNA for the CDR3 is TGTGCCAGCAGTGAGGGCAACACAGATACGCAGTATTTT. It is translated as CASSEGNTDTQYF. Filled out from reference TRBV2 and TRBJ2-3, the complete variable domain reads EPEVTQTPSHQVTQMGQEVILRCVPISNHLYFYWYRQILGQKVEFLVSFYNNEISEKSEIFDDQFSVERPDGSNFTLKIRSTKLEDSAMYFCASSEGNTDTQYFGPGTRLTVL.

The rearrangement joins TRBV24-1 to TRBJ2-1; TRBD1 matches at 10 bases. V was clipped by 3 bases and J by 7 bases; unmatched bases: 8. CDR3 size: 16 residues. Germline loops: CDR1 KGHDR, CDR2 SFDVKD. The CDR3 region has the DNA TGTGCCACCAGTGATCCGGGACAGGGGAAGGGGAATGAGCAGTTCTTC. Encoded protein: CATSDPGQGKGNEQFF.

The chain uses TRBV5-1 and TRBJ2-1; 8 bases map to TRBD1. J was trimmed by 4 bases and V by 4 bases; bases with no gene match: 10. Germline CDR1 and CDR2: SGHRS and YFSETQ. The CDR3 length is 16 residues. CDR3 in amino acids: CASSDGTGGTYNEQFF. In nucleotides, the CDR3 is TGCGCCAGCAGCGATGGGACAGGTGGGACATACAATGAGCAGTTCTTC. Together with reference TRBV5-1 and TRBJ2-1, the CDR3 gives the full variable domain: KAGVTQTPRYLIKTRGQQVTLSCSPISGHRSVSWYQQTPGQGLQFLFEYFSETQRNKGNFPGRFSGRQFSNSRSEMNVSTLELGDSALYLCASSDGTGGTYNEQFFGPGTRLTVL.

The chain has TRBV19 and TRBJ1-2, with D uncertain. Germline V gene lookup returns CDR1 LNHDA and CDR2 SQIVND (reference sequence). The V and J ends lost 6 bases and 3 bases respectively, with 14 bases between them. This CDR3 region has 14 residues. CDR3 sequence reads: CASSLLGGDYGYTF. The CDR3 nucleotides read TGTGCCAGTAGCTTGCTGGGCGGGGACTATGGCTACACCTTC.

The genes are TRBV27 and TRBJ1-2; D perhaps matches TRBD1 (6 bases). The CDR3 is 13 amino acids. In germline, CDR1 is MNHEY, CDR2 SMNVEV (reference sequence). Deletions cut 8 bases from V and 4 bases from J, with 14 bases between. The CDR3 is CASRGALPYGYTF. In DNA form, the CDR3 reads TGTGCCAGCCGGGGGGCCCTTCCCTATGGCTACACCTTC.

V usage is TRBV7-9 and J usage is TRBJ1-1; D uncertain. V was cut by 0 bases and J by 2 bases, with 13 bases left in between. The CDR3 has 16 amino acids. CDR1 and CDR2 (germline): SEHNR, FQNEAQ (reference sequence). Here the CDR3 DNA reads TGTGCCAGCAGCTTAGCGTTGAGGCGGAGCAACACTGAAGCTTTCTTT. The encoded protein is CASSLALRRSNTEAFF. The entire variable domain, with the rest obtained from reference TRBV7-9 and TRBJ1-1, is as follows: DTGVSQNPRHKITKRGQNVTFRCDPISEHNRLYWYRQTLGQGPEFLTYFQNEAQLEKSRLLSDRFSAERPKGSFSTLEIQRTEQGDSAMYLCASSLALRRSNTEAFFGQGTRLTVV.

The J gene is TRBJ1-1, the V gene TRBV18, with D unclear. Germline assignment: CDR1 KGHSH and CDR2 LQKENI. The length of the CDR3 is 14 residues. The germline V and J ends were trimmed by 6 bases and 1 base, with 12 bases remaining between them. The CDR3: CASSLREGNTEAFF. CDR3 sequence (DNA): TGTGCCAGCTCTCTCCGGGAAGGGAACACTGAAGCTTTCTTT. Using reference TRBV18 and TRBJ1-1 for the parts outside the CDR3, the full variable domain is NAGVMQNPRHLVRRRGQEARLRCSPMKGHSHVYWYRQLPEEGLKFMVYLQKENIIDESGMPKERFSAEFPKEGPSILRIQQVVRGDSAAYFCASSLREGNTEAFFGQGTRLTVV.

The V and J genes are TRBV21-1 and TRBJ1-4; the DNA was not compared with TRBD1, the D call given in the table. TRBV21-1 is a pseudogene locus. This CDR3 has 15 residues. The CDR3 region has the DNA TGTGCCAGCAGCAAAGCGCAGGGCGGTCCCAGGGGGCTGTTTTTT. Protein product: CASSKAQGGPRGLFF.

The rearrangement joins TRBV6-5 to TRBJ1-2, with TRBD1 matching over 8 bases. Germline V gene sequence: CDR1 MNHEY, CDR2 SVGAGI. The CDR3 sequence is 14 residues long. The J segment lost 4 bases and the V segment lost 4 bases, leaving 5 bases of the junction unmatched. The CDR3 nucleotides read TGTGCCAGCAGTTCTTGGGACAGGAGCTATGGCTACACCTTC. This translates into CASSSWDRSYGYTF.

The chain is built from TRBV24-1 and TRBJ2-6; a possible D gene is TRBD1 (5 bases). V lost 0 bases and J 3 bases, leaving 14 bases between the germline ends. Looked up from germline, CDR1 is KGHDR and CDR2 is SFDVKD. The CDR3 covers 18 residues. The CDR3 coding sequence is TGTGCCACCAGTGATTTGCTCCTAGTAGGGGATGGGGCCAACGTCCTGACTTTC. Its translation: CATSDLLLVGDGANVLTF.

CDR3 residues: CASRTRTEQETQYF. CDR3 nucleotides: TGTGCCAGCAGGACACGGACAGAGCAAGAGACCCAGTACTTC. This chain joins TRBV7-9 and TRBJ2-5, with D possibly TRBD1 on 6 matching bases. This CDR3 is built from 14 residues. V lost 6 bases to trimming and J lost 2 bases, with 13 bases between them. Germline CDR1 and CDR2: SEHNR and FQNEAQ (reference sequence).

This rearrangement joins TRBV3-1 (or the pseudogene TRBV3-2) to TRBJ2-3, with D maybe TRBD2 (5 bases). V lost 1 base to trimming and J lost 2 bases, with 22 bases between them. Germline lookup yields CDR1 LGHDT and CDR2 YNNKEL (reference sequence). This CDR3 is 19 amino acids long. Written as DNA, the CDR3 is TGTGCCAGCAGCCAAGCCGGAGGCTCAACTAGACCCTACACAGATACGCAGTATTTT. Translated: CASSQAGGSTRPYTDTQYF.

This clone occurred once. The V gene is TRBV9, the J gene TRBJ1-2, with D possibly TRBD1 on 6 matching bases. The CDR3 has 15 residues. V was shortened by 3 bases and J by 2 bases, with 14 bases between the two germline ends. Germline V CDR1 and CDR2: SGDLS, YYNGEE. The CDR3 here is CASSASDSINYGYTF. The CDR3 nucleotides read TGTGCCAGCAGCGCGTCGGACAGTATAAACTATGGCTACACCTTC.

This chain links TRBV2 with TRBJ2-7; TRBD1 is a possible D gene (6 bases). V dropped 4 bases and J dropped 5 bases, with 15 bases sitting between them. The CDR3 contains 14 residues. Looked up from germline, CDR1 is SNHLY and CDR2 is FYNNEI. The CDR3: CASSGQTGVNEQYF. As DNA, the CDR3 is TGTGCCAGCAGTGGACAGACAGGTGTCAACGAGCAGTACTTC.